This is a list of T cell receptor beta chains from one sample in a study of control samples from healthy donors and cancer patients. Sequencing used immunoSEQ multiplex PCR; TCRdb keeps in-frame clones, though not all of them. The sample yields some 410,000 clones, around 90% seen once. The specimen sequenced was PBMCs. These receptors were collected from a man in his forties with head and neck cancer. CDR3s include the opening cysteine and the closing phenylalanine or tryptophan. D genes are given only for firm matches. Only some rows state a clone size, as once, few, many or a class for expanded clones.

once,TRBV5-8,TRBJ2-2,NA,TGTGCCAGCAGCTTGGTTGGGTGGACCGGGGAGCTGTTTTTT,CASSLVGWTGELFF
NA,TRBV18,TRBJ1-6,TRBD1,TGTGCCAGCTCCCGGACAGGGCAATATAATTCACCCCTCCACTTT,CASSRTGQYNSPLHF
NA,TRBV27,TRBJ2-5,TRBD2,TGTGCCAGCAATGCCCTAGCGGGAGGCGAACAAGAGACCCAGTACTTC,CASNALAGGEQETQYF
NA,TRBV30,TRBJ1-5,NA,TGTGCCTGGAGTGTAGGCGGGTTAGGTCAGCCCCAGCATTTT,CAWSVGGLGQPQHF
NA,TRBV6-5,TRBJ2-3,NA,TGTGCCAGCAGTTACCAGGACGGGGTTCGAGATACGCAGTATTTT,CASSYQDGVRDTQYF
once,TRBV24-1,TRBJ2-7,NA,TGTGCCACCAGTGATGCAACAGGTCCCACGGCCTACGAGCAGTACTTC,CATSDATGPTAYEQYF
NA,TRBV28,TRBJ2-3,TRBD2,TGTGCCAGCAGTCAACGGGAGGCAGATACGCAGTATTTT,CASSQREADTQYF
NA,TRBV27,TRBJ1-2,NA,TGTGCCAGCAGTGGAGCGGGACACCTTGGGCTATATGGCTACACCTTC,CASSGAGHLGLYGYTF
NA,TRBV10-1,TRBJ2-2,NA,TGCGCCAGCAGTGAGTCGACCGAGTTGGGGGAGCTGTTTTTT,CASSESTELGELFF
NA,TRBV27,TRBJ2-3,TRBD2,TGTGCCAGCAGTACCCGGGGACTAGCGGCAGATACGCAGTATTTT,CASSTRGLAADTQYF
NA,TRBV7-9,TRBJ2-5,NA,TGTGCCAGCAGCTTCGGTCCCGGGACGGCTCAAGAGACCCAGTACTTC,CASSFGPGTAQETQYF
NA,TRBV5-1,TRBJ1-2,NA,TGCGCCAGCAGCTTCGGTCCTTGGACGGTAGCCAACTATGGCTACACCTTC,CASSFGPWTVANYGYTF
NA,TRBV23-1,TRBJ1-5,NA,TGCGCCAGCAGTCACAAGGGTAGCTCGGGCAATCAGCCCCAGCATTTT,CASSHKGSSGNQPQHF
NA,TRBV18,TRBJ1-5,NA,TGTGCCAGCTCACTGCGGGACGATCAGCCCCAGCATTTT,CASSLRDDQPQHF
NA,TRBV11-1,TRBJ2-2,NA,TGTGCCAGCAGCTTAGTCGCATCTTTCACCGGGGAGCTGTTTTTT,CASSLVASFTGELFF
few,TRBV15,TRBJ1-1,TRBD1,TGTGCCACCAGCAGAGACCGGACAGGGAACACTGAAGCTTTCTTT,CATSRDRTGNTEAFF
NA,TRBV5-1,TRBJ1-1,NA,TGCGCCAGCAGCTACCAGGGATGGACTGAAGCTTTCTTT,CASSYQGWTEAFF
once,TRBV28,TRBJ2-3,TRBD2,TGTGCCAGCAGTCCCTCGGTCCCTAGCGGGGGGGAGAGGGATACGCAGTATTTT,CASSPSVPSGGERDTQYF
NA,TRBV6-2/TRBV6-3,TRBJ1-5,NA,TGTGCCAGCAGCCAGAGGGGTATTAGCAATCAGCCCCAGCATTTT,CASSQRGISNQPQHF
NA,TRBV20-1,TRBJ2-7,NA,TGCAGTGCTAGCGGGCTATACGAGCAGTACTTC,CSASGLYEQYF
NA,TRBV30,TRBJ2-7,NA,TGTGCCTGGAATCCGCCTAGGGGGGACGAGCAGTACTTC,CAWNPPRGDEQYF
NA,TRBV18,TRBJ2-4,TRBD1,TGTGCCAGCTCACGGACAGGGAAAAACATTCAGTACTTC,CASSRTGKNIQYF
NA,TRBV16,TRBJ2-3,TRBD2,TGTGCCAGCAGCCATCCCGGACTAGCGGGGGGGAATGATACGCAGTATTTT,CASSHPGLAGGNDTQYF
NA,TRBV9,TRBJ2-3,TRBD1,TGTGCCAGCAGCGGTTCGGGACAGCCTTCAGATACGCAGTATTTT,CASSGSGQPSDTQYF